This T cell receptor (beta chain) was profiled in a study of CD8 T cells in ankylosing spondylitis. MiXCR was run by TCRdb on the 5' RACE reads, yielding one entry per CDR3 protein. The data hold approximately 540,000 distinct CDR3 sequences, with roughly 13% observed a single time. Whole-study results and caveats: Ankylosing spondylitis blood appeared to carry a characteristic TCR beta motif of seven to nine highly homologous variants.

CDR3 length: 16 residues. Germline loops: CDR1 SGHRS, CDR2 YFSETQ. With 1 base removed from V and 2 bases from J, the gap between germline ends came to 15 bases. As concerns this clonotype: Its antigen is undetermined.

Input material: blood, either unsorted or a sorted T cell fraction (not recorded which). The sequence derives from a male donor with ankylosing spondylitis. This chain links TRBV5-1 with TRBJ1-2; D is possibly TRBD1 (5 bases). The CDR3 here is CASSLTSGGGNYGYTF. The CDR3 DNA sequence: TGCGCCAGCAGCTTGACCTCTGGTGGGGGAAACTATGGCTACACCTTC.